The 21 T cell receptor beta chains reported below all come from one sample, sequenced in a study of PD-1 blockade in classical Hodgkin lymphoma. Libraries were prepared by immunoSEQ multiplex PCR; TCRdb keeps only in-frame clonotypes and omits some of them. The table lists 90,000 to 120,000 clones, 70% to 90% of them singletons. Each patient's relapse followed autologous stem cell transplantation, and brentuximab vedotin exposure varied. Sequences were derived from peripheral blood mononuclear cells (PBMCs), sampled before the second cycle of nivolumab. Receptors originate from a human donor with classical Hodgkin lymphoma.

This clone was seen once. The J gene is TRBJ2-6, the V gene TRBV7-2; possibly TRBD1 for D (5 bases). The length of the CDR3 is 16 residues. Germline CDR1 SGHTA, CDR2 FQGNSA. V gave up 2 bases and J gave up 6 bases, with 14 bases separating them. CDR3 in amino acids: CASSLTGPGLANVLTF. CDR3 bases: TGTGCCAGCAGCTTAACGGGCCCAGGGTTGGCCAACGTCCTGACTTTC.

CDR3 DNA sequence: TGTGCCAGCAGCGTAGGAACCGACAGAGAGACCCAGTACTTC. This translates into CASSVGTDRETQYF. This chain connects TRBV9 to TRBJ2-5, with D perhaps matching TRBD1 (5 bases). V gave up 0 bases and J gave up 4 bases, with 10 bases separating them. Germline loops: CDR1 SGDLS, CDR2 YYNGEE. This CDR3 is 14 amino acids long.

The chain uses TRBV6-5 and TRBJ2-7; possibly TRBD1 or TRBD2 for D (5 bases each). The CDR3 contains 15 residues. From germline, CDR1 is MNHEY and CDR2 SVGAGI. The V and J ends lost 2 bases and 4 bases respectively, with 15 bases between them. The CDR3 reads CASSYVGTLEYEQYF. The DNA for the CDR3 is TGTGCCAGCAGTTACGTCGGGACCCTAGAATACGAGCAGTACTTC.

The chain employs TRBV4-3 and TRBJ2-7; 8 positions match TRBD2. The length of the CDR3 is 17 residues. Losses at the gene ends were 0 bases for V and 7 bases for J; bases not matched to a gene: 14. Germline loops: CDR1 LGHNA, CDR2 YSLEER. The CDR3 region has the DNA TGCGCCAGCAGCCAAGATGAAAAGCTAGCGGGCCTGTGGGAGCAGTACTTC. Translation: CASSQDEKLAGLWEQYF.

In DNA form, the CDR3 reads TGTGCCACCAGCAGAGTGGAGACGGACAATGAGCAGTTCTTC. Translated: CATSRVETDNEQFF. The genes are TRBV15 and TRBJ2-1; D gene uncertain. There are 14 residues in the CDR3. V lost 1 base and J lost 5, with 9 bases in between. Germline V gene data show CDR1 as LNHNV and CDR2 as YYDKDF (reference sequence).

This clone was seen just once. The chain has TRBV6-1 and TRBJ1-5; 8 bases fit TRBD1. Trimming at V came to 4 bases and at J to 0 bases, leaving 5 bases not matched to a gene. This CDR3 contains 16 residues. Germline V gene sequence: CDR1 MNHNS, CDR2 SASEGT. CDR3 sequence reads: CASSVQGGDSNQPQHF. The CDR3 DNA reads as TGTGCCAGCAGTGTACAGGGGGGAGATAGCAATCAGCCCCAGCATTTT.

Only one count was recorded for this clone. This chain connects TRBV6-5 to TRBJ2-1; no clear D gene. Looked up from germline, CDR1 is MNHEY and CDR2 is SVGAGI. The V gene lost 8 bases and the J gene lost 0 bases, with 14 bases spanning the gap. The CDR3 runs 15 residues. CDR3 sequence (DNA): TGTGCCAGCCCCGACCAGACCGACTCCTACAATGAGCAGTTCTTC. Translating it yields CASPDQTDSYNEQFF.

V is TRBV29-1 and J is TRBJ1-3; 7 bases are a match to TRBD1. The length of the CDR3 is 12 residues. V gave up 7 bases and J gave up 4 bases; unmatched junction bases: 4. Germline V lookup: CDR1 SQVTM, CDR2 ANQGSEA. CDR3 protein: CSGTGAGNTIYF. The DNA for the CDR3 is TGCAGCGGAACAGGGGCCGGAAACACCATATATTTT.

The chain combines TRBV13 with TRBJ2-7; TRBD2 matches at 10 bases. This CDR3 comprises 16 residues. Germline CDR1 PRHDT, CDR2 FYEKMQ (reference sequence). Unmatched junction bases numbered 12, after V lost 3 bases and J lost 7 bases. CDR3 DNA sequence: TGTGCCAGCAGCTTCGACCGAGCGGGAGGGCCGTCGGAGCAGTACTTC. Translated: CASSFDRAGGPSEQYF.

This clone was recorded only once. The V call is TRBV5-1, the J call TRBJ1-2, with a tentative D call TRBD1 (5 bases). The germline V gene has CDR1 SGHRS and CDR2 YFSETQ. The CDR3 covers 13 residues. Trimming took off 0 bases at V and 4 bases at J, with 7 bases between the two ends. The CDR3 DNA is TGCGCCAGCAGCTTGGGGGGGACCTATGGCTACACCTTC. This gives the protein CASSLGGTYGYTF.

The V call is TRBV27, the J call TRBJ1-1; the D is unclear. The length of the CDR3 is 15 residues. V was pared by 0 bases and J by 4 bases, with 12 bases between. Germline CDR1 reads MNHEY; CDR2 reads SMNVEV (reference sequence). The CDR3: CASSLSTDTRTEAFF. The DNA of the CDR3 is TGTGCCAGCAGTTTATCAACGGATACTCGCACTGAAGCTTTCTTT.

V usage is TRBV6-1 and J usage is TRBJ2-7; D call uncertain. Trimming removed 10 bases at V and 0 bases at J, with 13 bases between. Germline V gives CDR1 MNHNS, CDR2 SASEGT. The CDR3 contains 13 residues. The DNA for the CDR3 is TGTGCCACCCGGCCTACCAGCTCCTACGAGCAGTACTTC. The encoded protein is CATRPTSSYEQYF.

J is TRBJ2-2 and V is TRBV4-3; possibly TRBD2 for D (6 bases). V was clipped by 0 bases and J by 5 bases, with 13 bases between them. The germline gives CDR1 LGHNA, CDR2 YSLEER. This CDR3 has 16 amino acids. CDR3 loop: CASSQDIAEVTGELFF. CDR3 in DNA: TGCGCCAGCAGCCAAGATATAGCGGAAGTAACCGGGGAGCTGTTTTTT.

The V call is TRBV6-1, the J call TRBJ1-5; D uncertain. Germline V lookup: CDR1 MNHNS, CDR2 SASEGT. With 2 bases removed from V and 5 bases from J, the gap between germline ends came to 16 bases. The CDR3 extends over 16 amino acids. The chain's CDR3 is CASSERRWYEDQPQHF. In DNA form, the CDR3 reads TGTGCCAGCAGTGAAAGGAGGTGGTATGAGGATCAGCCCCAGCATTTT.

The CDR3 bases are TGTGCCAGCAGTTTAAGGGGACTGAACACCGGGGAGCTGTTTTTT. This encodes CASSLRGLNTGELFF. V usage is TRBV27 and J usage is TRBJ2-2, with TRBD2 as a possible D gene (6 bases). Germline V gene lookup returns CDR1 MNHEY and CDR2 SMNVEV (reference sequence). The length of the CDR3 is 15 residues. With 2 bases removed from V and 1 base from J, the gap between germline ends came to 8 bases.

The rearrangement links TRBV4-2 to TRBJ2-7; 14 bases fit TRBD2. The CDR3 contains 20 residues. Germline V gives CDR1 LGHNA, CDR2 YNFKEQ. V gave up 0 bases and J gave up 4 bases; unmatched junction bases: 14. CDR3 in DNA: TGTGCCAGCAGCCAAGATGTAACAGGGACTAGCGGGAGAGGGGGATACGAGCAGTACTTC. Its protein is CASSQDVTGTSGRGGYEQYF.

The V gene is TRBV10-2, the J gene TRBJ1-1; 8 bases line up with TRBD1. The germline V gene has CDR1 WSHSY and CDR2 SAAADI. There are 14 residues in the CDR3. V was pared by 2 bases and J by 3 bases, with 2 bases of the junction left unmatched. CDR3 sequence reads: CASSEQGAYTEAFF. In DNA form, the CDR3 reads TGCGCCAGCAGTGAGCAGGGGGCGTACACTGAAGCTTTCTTT.

The rearrangement joins TRBV7-8 to TRBJ1-5; TRBD1 is a possible D gene (5 bases). This CDR3 has 17 residues. V was pared by 5 bases and J by 2 bases, with 19 bases between. The germline gives CDR1 SGHVS, CDR2 FQNEAQ. In DNA, the CDR3 is TGTGCCAGCAGCATGGGACTCCCGGAGAAGGGCAATCAGCCCCAGCATTTT. Encoded protein: CASSMGLPEKGNQPQHF. Full variable domain (remainder filled in from reference TRBV7-8 and TRBJ1-5): GAGVSQSPRYKVAKRGQDVALRCDPISGHVSLFWYQQALGQGPEFLTYFQNEAQLDKSGLPSDRFFAERPEGSVSTLKIQRTQQEDSAVYLCASSMGLPEKGNQPQHFGDGTRLSIL.

The V and J genes are TRBV4-3 and TRBJ2-1; TRBD2 agrees at 7 bases. The V and J ends lost 0 bases and 1 base, in that order; junction bases with no gene match: 6. The germline CDR1 and CDR2 sequences are LGHNA and YSLEER. The CDR3 loop spans 17 amino acids. For the CDR3, the DNA is TGCGCCAGCAGCCAAGATGCAGCGGGAAGGTCCTACAATGAGCAGTTCTTC. Its translation is CASSQDAAGRSYNEQFF.

The chain recombines TRBV4-2 with TRBJ2-2; 7 bases fit TRBD2. Germline V gene sequence: CDR1 LGHNA, CDR2 YNFKEQ. The ends lost 1 base at V and 2 bases at J; junction bases unmatched: 10. This CDR3 contains 18 residues. The CDR3 loop is CASSQVGRRERNTGELFF. CDR3 DNA: TGTGCCAGCAGCCAAGTCGGTCGGCGGGAGCGAAACACCGGGGAGCTGTTTTTT.

This clone was detected only once. The chain recombines TRBV12-5 with TRBJ2-2; TRBD2 matches 11 bases. Germline V gene sequence: CDR1 LGHNT, CDR2 FRNRAP. The CDR3 covers 15 residues. Trimming at V came to 6 bases and at J to 3 bases, leaving 3 bases not matched to a gene. The CDR3 bases are TGTGCTAGTGGGGTACTAGCGGGGGACACCGGGGAGCTGTTTTTT. Translating it yields CASGVLAGDTGELFF.